This T cell receptor (beta chain) was obtained from a study of blood T cell repertoires in COVID-19. Study overall: Specimens from acute and convalescent COVID-19 originated in the United States, Italy and Spain. Sources were T cells, B-cell-depleted T cells, or PBMCs; the material itself was cDNA or gDNA.

As handled by the study authors: The authors estimated nucleated cell counts from reference gene primer amplification. Assay: immunoSEQ multiplex PCR; the TCRdb copy retains only in-frame clones and omits some. The V and J calls and clone size are taken from that table; D and trimming were inferred from the DNA. The sample contains about 190,000 clones, 80% to 90% of which appear only once. The trim removed 5 bases at V and 2 bases at J, leaving 8 bases unmatched. This CDR3 is built from 15 residues. The germline CDR1 and CDR2 sequences are SNHLY and FYNNEI. The chain joins TRBV2 to TRBJ2-7; 8 nucleotides align to TRBD1. This TCR was recovered from a man between 65 and 85 years old with active or convalescent COVID-19. Sequencing was carried out using peripheral blood. CDR3: CASSLTPGQAYEQYF. The CDR3 nucleotides are TGTGCCAGCAGTCTTACTCCGGGACAGGCCTACGAGCAGTACTTC.